The clone carrying this TCR beta chain has only one observation. V lost 4 bases to trimming and J lost 2 bases, with 6 bases between them. The CDR3 is 11 residues long. Germline V lookup: CDR1 SQVTM, CDR2 ANQGSEA. This specimen belongs to a study of blood T cell repertoires in COVID-19. The method was immunoSEQ multiplex PCR; TCRdb's version includes in-frame clones alone and lacks a portion of them. The profile shows 100,000 to 150,000 clones, around four fifths of them singletons. Sequenced: peripheral blood. This chain links TRBV29-1 with TRBJ2-7; D ambiguous. The TCR originated in an elderly man with active or convalescent COVID-19. The CDR3 sequence is CSVGAPYEQYF. As DNA, the CDR3 is TGCAGCGTTGGAGCTCCCTACGAGCAGTACTTC.